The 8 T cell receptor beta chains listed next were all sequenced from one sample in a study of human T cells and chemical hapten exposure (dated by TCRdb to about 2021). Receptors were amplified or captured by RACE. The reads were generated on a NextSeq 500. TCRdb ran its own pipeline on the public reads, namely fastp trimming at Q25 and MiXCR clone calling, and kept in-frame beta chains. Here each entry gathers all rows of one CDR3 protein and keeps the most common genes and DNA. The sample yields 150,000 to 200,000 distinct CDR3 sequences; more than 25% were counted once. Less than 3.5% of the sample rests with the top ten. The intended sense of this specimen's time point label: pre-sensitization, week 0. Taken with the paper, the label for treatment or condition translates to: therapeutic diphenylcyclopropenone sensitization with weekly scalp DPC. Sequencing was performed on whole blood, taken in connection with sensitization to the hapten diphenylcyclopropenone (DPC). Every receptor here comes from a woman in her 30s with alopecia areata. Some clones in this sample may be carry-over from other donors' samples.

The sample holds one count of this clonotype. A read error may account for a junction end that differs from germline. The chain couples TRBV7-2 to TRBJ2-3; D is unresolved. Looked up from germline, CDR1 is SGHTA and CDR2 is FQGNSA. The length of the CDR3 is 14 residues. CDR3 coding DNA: TGTGCCAGCAGCTCCAGTGCTGGCACGGATACGCAGTATTTT. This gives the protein CASSSSAGTDTQYF.

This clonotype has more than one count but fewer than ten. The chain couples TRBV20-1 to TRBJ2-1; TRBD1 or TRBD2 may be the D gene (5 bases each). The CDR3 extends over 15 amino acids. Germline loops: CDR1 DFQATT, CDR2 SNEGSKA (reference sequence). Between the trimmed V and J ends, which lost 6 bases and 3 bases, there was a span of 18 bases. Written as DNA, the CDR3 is TGCAGTGCCAATACCGGGACGGGGTTCTACAATGAGCAGTTCTTC. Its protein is CSANTGTGFYNEQFF.

Here the CDR3 reads CASSLGVAVRGNEQFF. CDR3 bases: TGTGCCAGCAGCTTAGGGGTAGCAGTGAGGGGCAATGAGCAGTTCTTC. The chain combines TRBV7-2 with TRBJ2-1, with D possibly called TRBD1 or TRBD2 (5 bases each). Looked up from germline, CDR1 is SGHTA and CDR2 is FQGNSA. The CDR3 extends over 16 amino acids. Trimming stripped 1 base from V and 6 bases from J, with 16 bases between.

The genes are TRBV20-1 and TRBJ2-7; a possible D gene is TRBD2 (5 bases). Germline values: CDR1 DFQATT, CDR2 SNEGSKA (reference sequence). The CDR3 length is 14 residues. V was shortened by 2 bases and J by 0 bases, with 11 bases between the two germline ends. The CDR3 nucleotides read TGCAGTGCTAGAACGGACGGGAACTCCTACGAGCAGTACTTC. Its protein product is CSARTDGNSYEQYF.

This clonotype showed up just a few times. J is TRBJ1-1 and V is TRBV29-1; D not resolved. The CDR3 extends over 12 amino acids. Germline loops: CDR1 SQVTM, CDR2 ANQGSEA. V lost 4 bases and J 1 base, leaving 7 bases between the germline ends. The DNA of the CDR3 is TGCAGCGTTGTTCAGTGGAACACTGAAGCTTTCTTT. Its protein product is CSVVQWNTEAFF.

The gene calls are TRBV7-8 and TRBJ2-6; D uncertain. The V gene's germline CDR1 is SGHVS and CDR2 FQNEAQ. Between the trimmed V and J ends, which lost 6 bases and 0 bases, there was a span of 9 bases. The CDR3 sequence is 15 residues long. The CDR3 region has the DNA TGTGCCAGCAGAGCGTGGGTCTCTGGGGCCAACGTCCTGACTTTC. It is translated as CASRAWVSGANVLTF.

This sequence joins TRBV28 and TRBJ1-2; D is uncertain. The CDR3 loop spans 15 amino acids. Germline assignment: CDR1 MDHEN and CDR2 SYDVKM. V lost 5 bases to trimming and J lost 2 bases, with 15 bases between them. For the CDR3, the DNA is TGTGCCAGCAGTCCCACCCTGAGAGTGAACTATGGCTACACCTTC. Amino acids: CASSPTLRVNYGYTF.

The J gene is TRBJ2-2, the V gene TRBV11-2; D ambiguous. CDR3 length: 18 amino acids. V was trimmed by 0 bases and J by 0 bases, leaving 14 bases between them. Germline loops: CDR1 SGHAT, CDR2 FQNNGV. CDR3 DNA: TGTGCCAGCAGCTTAGATCCGCCGTCGAGCCCGAACACCGGGGAGCTGTTTTTT. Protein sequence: CASSLDPPSSPNTGELFF.